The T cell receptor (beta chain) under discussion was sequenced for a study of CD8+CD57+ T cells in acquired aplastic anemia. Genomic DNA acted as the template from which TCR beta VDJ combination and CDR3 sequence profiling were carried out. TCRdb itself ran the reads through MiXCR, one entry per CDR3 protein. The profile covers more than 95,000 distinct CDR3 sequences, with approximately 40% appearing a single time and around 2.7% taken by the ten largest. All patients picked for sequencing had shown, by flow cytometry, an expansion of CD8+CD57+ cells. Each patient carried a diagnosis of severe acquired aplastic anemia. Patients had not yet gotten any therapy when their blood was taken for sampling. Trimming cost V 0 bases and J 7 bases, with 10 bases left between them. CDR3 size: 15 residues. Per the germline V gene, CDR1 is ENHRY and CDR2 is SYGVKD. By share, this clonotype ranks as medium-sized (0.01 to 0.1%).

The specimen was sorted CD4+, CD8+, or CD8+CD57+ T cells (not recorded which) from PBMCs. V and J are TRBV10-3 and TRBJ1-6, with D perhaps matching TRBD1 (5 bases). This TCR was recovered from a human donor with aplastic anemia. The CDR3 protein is CAISESRDRNSPLHF. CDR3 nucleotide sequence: TGTGCCATCAGTGAGTCCAGGGACCGAAATTCACCCCTCCACTTT.